Listed below are T cell receptor beta chains from one sample, sequenced in a study of Graves' ophthalmopathy and Graves' hyperthyroidism. TCRdb used MiXCR to reprocess the multiplex PCR reads, holding one entry per CDR3 protein. The table records around 670,000 distinct CDR3 sequences, roughly 40% of them present only once. Sequences were obtained from peripheral blood. The receptors were gathered from an adult man with Graves' ophthalmopathy. Both conserved end residues are part of each CDR3. Each record gives: CDR3 protein, CDR3 DNA, V gene, clone size, D gene, J gene. D genes are given only for firm matches. Where a row states a size, it is once, few, many or the class of an expanded clone; other rows omit it.

CDR3: CASGTKQPQHF; DNA: TGTGCCAGCGGGACAAAACAGCCCCAGCATTTT; V: TRBV2; size: .; D: .; J: TRBJ1-5
CDR3: CATSREPAGETQYF; DNA: TGTGCCACCAGCAGAGAACCTGCTGGCGAGACCCAGTACTTC; V: TRBV15; size: .; D: .; J: TRBJ2-5
CDR3: CASSPRGGDQPQHF; DNA: TGTGCCAGCTCACCACGAGGGGGGGACCAGCCCCAGCATTTT; V: TRBV24-1; size: few; D: .; J: TRBJ1-5
CDR3: CAISDQTVGVGGYTF; DNA: TGTGCCATCAGTGACCAGACTGTGGGGGTAGGTGGCTACACCTTC; V: TRBV24-1; size: .; D: .; J: TRBJ1-2
CDR3: CASTVTVGTEAFF; DNA: TGTGCCAGCACCGTGACAGTCGGAACTGAAGCTTTCTTT; V: TRBV6-2/TRBV6-3; size: .; D: .; J: TRBJ1-1
CDR3: CASSPTGTHETQYF; DNA: TGCGCCAGCAGCCCAACAGGGACCCATGAGACCCAGTACTTC; V: TRBV4-1; size: .; D: .; J: TRBJ2-5
CDR3: CSASGSGVTNEKLFF; DNA: TGCAGTGCTAGCGGCTCTGGGGTAACTAATGAAAAACTGTTTTTT; V: TRBV20-1; size: few; D: .; J: TRBJ1-4
CDR3: CASSWTGGATEAFF; DNA: TGTGCCAGCAGCTGGACAGGGGGCGCAACTGAAGCTTTCTTT; V: TRBV5-6; size: .; D: TRBD1; J: TRBJ1-1
CDR3: CASSFDRGPGELFF; DNA: TGTGCCAGCAGCTTTGACAGGGGCCCCGGGGAGCTGTTTTTT; V: TRBV7-9; size: .; D: TRBD1; J: TRBJ2-2
CDR3: CASSYPGLGGETQYF; DNA: TGTGCCAGCAGTTATCCGGGACTAGGGGGGGAGACCCAGTACTTC; V: TRBV6-2/TRBV6-3; size: .; D: TRBD2; J: TRBJ2-5
CDR3: CASSEWDKNTEAFF; DNA: TGTGCCAGCAGTGAATGGGACAAGAACACTGAAGCTTTCTTT; V: TRBV2; size: .; D: .; J: TRBJ1-1